One T cell receptor (delta chain) is described in this entry. This sequence may be a read error, since a much larger clone differs from it by one base. Germline V CDR1 and CDR2: GEAIGNYY, EKD. The CDR3 contains 19 residues. TCRdb re-identified clones in the reads via CATT. This sample has about 6,400 delta-chain clones, with about 2.7% found just once. The data are from a study of gamma-delta chains in newborns, infants, children. Study background: Microbial exposure reportedly drives polyclonal innate γδ T cell expansion after birth.

The receptor was derived from a child who was a newborn, infant or young child, either healthy, febrile or measles-vaccinated (not recorded which). This chain connects TRDV2 to TRDJ1; 11 bases align to TRDD3. Sequencing was performed on blood. CDR3 sequence: CACDTVLVGDTRATYKLIF. The CDR3 bases are TGTGCCTGTGACACCGTACTGGTGGGGGATACGCGGGCCACCTATAAACTCATCTTT.